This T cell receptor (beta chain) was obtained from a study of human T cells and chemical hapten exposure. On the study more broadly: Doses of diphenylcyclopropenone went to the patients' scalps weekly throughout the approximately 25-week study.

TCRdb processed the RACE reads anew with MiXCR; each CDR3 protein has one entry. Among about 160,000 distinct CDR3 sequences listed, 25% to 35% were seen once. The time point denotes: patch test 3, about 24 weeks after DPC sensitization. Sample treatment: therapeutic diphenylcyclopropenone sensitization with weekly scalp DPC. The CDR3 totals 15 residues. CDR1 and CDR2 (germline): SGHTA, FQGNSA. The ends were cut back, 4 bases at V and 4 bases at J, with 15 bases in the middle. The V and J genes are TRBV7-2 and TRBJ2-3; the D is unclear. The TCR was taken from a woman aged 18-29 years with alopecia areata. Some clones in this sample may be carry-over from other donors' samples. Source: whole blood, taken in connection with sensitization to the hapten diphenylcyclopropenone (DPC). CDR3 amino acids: CASSWRRRVSDTQYF. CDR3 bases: TGTGCCAGCAGCTGGCGAAGGAGAGTTTCAGATACGCAGTATTTT.